This T cell receptor (beta chain) came from a study of blood T cell repertoires in COVID-19. Study-wide context: Collection of acute and convalescent COVID-19 samples took place in the United States, Italy and Spain. The analysed material was cDNA or gDNA that came from T cells, B-cell-depleted T cells, or PBMCs.

This CDR3 has 14 residues. The germline V gene has CDR1 SGHAT and CDR2 FQNNGV. Trimming took off 5 bases at V and 4 bases at J, with 13 bases between the two ends. Per the study methods: Amplification of reference gene primers was used by the study to estimate nucleated cell counts. Some clones are missing from TCRdb's copy, which holds only in-frame ones; the method was immunoSEQ multiplex PCR. V, J and clone size derive from that table, while D and trimming were established from the DNA sequence. Of 130,000 to 150,000 clones in the sample, around 84% were seen once. The sequence was collected from a man in his sixties with active or convalescent COVID-19. The sequenced sample was peripheral blood. The chain employs TRBV11-2 and TRBJ2-3; unclear D gene. CDR3 loop: CASSPSVVPDTQYF. The CDR3 DNA reads as TGTGCCAGCAGCCCCTCAGTGGTTCCAGATACGCAGTATTTT.